This T cell receptor (beta chain) was sequenced in a study of T-cell reconstitution after alpha-beta-depleted transplantation in children. This CDR3 is built from 15 residues. Trimming stripped 2 bases from V and 0 bases from J, with 8 bases between. The germline V gene has CDR1 SGHVS and CDR2 FQNEAQ. Concerning this clonotype: This may come from a read error, since a much larger clone is one base off.

This sample's TCRbeta library carried unique molecular identifier barcodes. TCRdb reprocessed the PCR reads via MiXCR and lists one record per CDR3 protein. Among approximately 390,000 distinct CDR3 sequences listed, 9.5% to 13% were seen once. Sequencing was performed on PBMCs from the stem cell graft donor, taken from the stem cell graft. This TCR was recovered from a human donor who donated a stem cell graft to a child with acute myeloid leukemia. V and J are TRBV7-8 and TRBJ2-1; D is uncertain. This CDR3 is CASSLLRSSYNEQFF. In DNA, the CDR3 is TGTGCCAGCAGCTTATTGCGGAGCTCCTACAATGAGCAGTTCTTC.